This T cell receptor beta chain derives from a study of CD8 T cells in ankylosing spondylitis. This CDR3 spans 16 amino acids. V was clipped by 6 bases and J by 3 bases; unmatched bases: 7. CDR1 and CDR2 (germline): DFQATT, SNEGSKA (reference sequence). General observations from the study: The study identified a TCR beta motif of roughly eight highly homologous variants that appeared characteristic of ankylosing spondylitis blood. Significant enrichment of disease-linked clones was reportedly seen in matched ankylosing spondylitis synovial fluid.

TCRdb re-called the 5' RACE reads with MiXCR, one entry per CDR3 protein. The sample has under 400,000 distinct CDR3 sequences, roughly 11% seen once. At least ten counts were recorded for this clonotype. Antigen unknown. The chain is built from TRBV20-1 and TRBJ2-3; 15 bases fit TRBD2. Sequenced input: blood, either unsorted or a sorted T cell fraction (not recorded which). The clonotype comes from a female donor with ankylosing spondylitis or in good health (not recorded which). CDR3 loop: CSASGLAGGPTDTQYF. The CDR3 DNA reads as TGCAGTGCCTCTGGACTAGCGGGAGGGCCTACAGATACGCAGTATTTT.